The T cell receptor (beta chain) under discussion was sequenced for a study of CXCR3-negative and CXCR3-positive naive CD8 T cells. Germline V lookup: CDR1 MDHEN, CDR2 SYDVKM. The CDR3 runs to 14 residues. The study, taken as a whole, reports: CXCR3-positive naive cells carried more hydrophobic TRB CDR3s than CXCR3-negative naive cells did. Memory cells showed distinct TRBV-TRBJ patterns, while the two naive subsets matched.

Sorts performed in triplicate captured some 270,000 cells each from every CD8+ T cell subset. CD45RO-CCR7+CD27+CD95- defined naive CD8+ T cells. UMI-labeled TRB cDNA libraries were prepared by 5' RACE. TCRdb reprocessed the 5' RACE reads and stores each CDR3 protein as one record, lacking DNA. The sample data list nearly 90,000 distinct CDR3 sequences. In the case of this clonotype: Its cognate antigen is unknown.

The sequence derives from a human donor in good health. Some clones in this sample may be carry-over from other donors' samples. Source material: naive CXCR3+ CD8+ T cells from blood. Subset of the sample: CD45RO-CCR7+CD27+CD95- naive CD8+ T cells expressing CXCR3 (TNR3+). The chain employs TRBV28 and TRBJ1-5. The CDR3 loop is CASTTGGINQPQHF.